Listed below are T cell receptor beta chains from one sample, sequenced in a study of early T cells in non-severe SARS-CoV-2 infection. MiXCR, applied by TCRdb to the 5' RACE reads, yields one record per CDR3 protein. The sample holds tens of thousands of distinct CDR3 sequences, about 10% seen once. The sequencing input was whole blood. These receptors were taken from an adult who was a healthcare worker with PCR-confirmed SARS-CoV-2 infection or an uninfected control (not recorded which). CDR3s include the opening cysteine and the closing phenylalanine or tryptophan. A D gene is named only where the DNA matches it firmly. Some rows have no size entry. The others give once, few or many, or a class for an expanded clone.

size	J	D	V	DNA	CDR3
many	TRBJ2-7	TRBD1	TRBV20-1	TGCAGTGCTAGAGATCGGACAGGGAACCCCTACGAGCAGTACTTC	CSARDRTGNPYEQYF
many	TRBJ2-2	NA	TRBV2	TGTGCCAGCAGTGAGGGGGCCCTCGGGGAGCTGTTTTTT	CASSEGALGELFF
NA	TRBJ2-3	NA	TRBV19	TGTGCCAGTAGTATTGGCCAGTACCTCACAGATACGCAGTATTTT	CASSIGQYLTDTQYF
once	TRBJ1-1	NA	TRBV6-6	TGTGCCAGCAGTTACGCCCTAGGGGGTGGGGGCTCTGAAGCTTTCTTT	CASSYALGGGGSEAFF
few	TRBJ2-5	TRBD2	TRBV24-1	TGTGCCACCAGTGAAGGCGGGGGGCCGGAAGAGACCCAGTACTTC	CATSEGGGPEETQYF
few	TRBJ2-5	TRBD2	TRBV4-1	TGCGCCAGCAGCCAAGTAACTAGCGGGGGGGCCTTGGAGACCCAGTACTTC	CASSQVTSGGALETQYF
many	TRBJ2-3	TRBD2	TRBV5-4	TGTGCCAGCAGCCCGAGCCCCAGCGGGAGAGGAGATACGCAGTATTTT	CASSPSPSGRGDTQYF
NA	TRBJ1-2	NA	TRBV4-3	TGCGCCAGCAGCCCCCGAGGGAACTATGGCTACACCTTC	CASSPRGNYGYTF
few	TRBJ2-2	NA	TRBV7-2	TGTGCCAGCAGCCCCCACATGGCCGGGGAGCTGTTTTTT	CASSPHMAGELFF
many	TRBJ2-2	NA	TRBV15	TGTGCCACCAGCGGGAGACGGGTCACCGGGGAGCTGTTTTTT	CATSGRRVTGELFF
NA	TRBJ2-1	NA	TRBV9	TGTGCCAGCAGCGTAGCGGGCCGGGGCTCCTACAATGAGCAGTTCTTC	CASSVAGRGSYNEQFF
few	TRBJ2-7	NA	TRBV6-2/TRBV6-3	TGTGCCAGCAGTTATCGTGGGGTTGGGCCTTACGAGCAGTACTTC	CASSYRGVGPYEQYF
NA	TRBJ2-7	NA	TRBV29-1	TGCAGCGCCGGGAGTTTCGGGGAGCAGTACTTC	CSAGSFGEQYF
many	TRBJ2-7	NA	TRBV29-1	TGCAGCGTTGTAACAGCTTTTAACTACGAGCAGTACTTC	CSVVTAFNYEQYF
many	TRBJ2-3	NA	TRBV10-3	TGTGCCATCAGCTCAGATGTCACAGATACGCAGTATTTT	CAISSDVTDTQYF
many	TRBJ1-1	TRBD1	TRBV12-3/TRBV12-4	TGTGCCAGCGTTTCGGGACAGGGCCAAGCTTTCTTT	CASVSGQGQAFF